This TCR beta chain is from a study of T cell responses to AZD1222 COVID-19 vaccine. Whole-study results and caveats: CD4 TCRs covered the whole spike, strongest at regions 160-218 and 743-854. Donors were chiefly white British, with a greater number of females, and clonal diversity was perhaps underestimated. Unmutated variant regions are reportedly the target of nearly half of TCRs that are spike-specific.

The CDR3 loop spans 14 amino acids. Unmatched junction bases numbered 3, after V lost 3 bases and J lost 9 bases. CDR1 is SGHVS, CDR2 FQNEAQ, per germline. With respect to this clone: Its antigen is as yet unknown.

Generated by immunoSEQ multiplex PCR, the TCRdb table keeps only in-frame clones and is missing some. The table shows 95,000 to 150,000 clones, with about 90% occurring only once. The specimen comprised peripheral blood, sampled on day 0 of AZD1222 vaccination. The genes are TRBV7-8 and TRBJ2-1, with 12 bases that match TRBD2. The TCR originated in an adult in good health. CDR3 loop: CASSLTSGSFEQFF. The CDR3 coding sequence is TGTGCCAGCAGCTTGACTAGCGGGAGTTTTGAGCAGTTCTTC.